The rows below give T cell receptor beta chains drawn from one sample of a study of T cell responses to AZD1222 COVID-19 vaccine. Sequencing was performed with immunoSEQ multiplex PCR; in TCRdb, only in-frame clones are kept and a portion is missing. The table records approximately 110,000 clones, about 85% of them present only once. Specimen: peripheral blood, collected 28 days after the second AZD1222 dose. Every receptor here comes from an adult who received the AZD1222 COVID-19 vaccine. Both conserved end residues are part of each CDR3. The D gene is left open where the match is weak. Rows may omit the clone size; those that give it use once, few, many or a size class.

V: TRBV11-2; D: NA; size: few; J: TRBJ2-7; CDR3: CASSLTLTAEQYF; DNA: TGTGCCAGCAGCTTAACCCTGACAGCCGAGCAGTACTTC
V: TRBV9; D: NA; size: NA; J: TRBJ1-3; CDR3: CASSVAQGGNTIYF; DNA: TGTGCCAGCAGCGTAGCGCAGGGTGGAAACACCATATATTTT
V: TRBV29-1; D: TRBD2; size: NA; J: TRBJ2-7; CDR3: CSVRTGGTHEQYF; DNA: TGCAGCGTCCGAACCGGGGGGACGCACGAGCAGTACTTC
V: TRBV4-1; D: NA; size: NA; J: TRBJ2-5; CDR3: CASSQREASQETQYF; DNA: TGCGCCAGCAGCCAAAGGGAGGCCTCTCAAGAGACCCAGTACTTC
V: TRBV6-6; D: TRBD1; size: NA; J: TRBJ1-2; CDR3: CASSLQGAGGYTF; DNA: TGTGCCAGCAGTCTACAGGGGGCTGGGGGCTACACCTTC
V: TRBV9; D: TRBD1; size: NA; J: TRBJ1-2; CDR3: CASNRQGSGYTF; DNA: TGTGCCAGCAACCGACAGGGGTCTGGCTACACCTTC
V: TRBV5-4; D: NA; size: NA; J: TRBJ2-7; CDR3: CASSSEGIEQYF; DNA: TGTGCCAGCAGCTCGGAGGGGATCGAGCAGTACTTC
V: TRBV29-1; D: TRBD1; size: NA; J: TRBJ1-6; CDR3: CSVEEGQGPNSPLHF; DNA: TGCAGCGTTGAAGAGGGACAGGGTCCTAATTCACCCCTCCACTTT
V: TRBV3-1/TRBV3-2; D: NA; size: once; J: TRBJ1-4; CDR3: CASSQETAGVNEKLFF; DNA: TGTGCCAGCAGCCAAGAGACGGCTGGGGTTAATGAAAAACTGTTTTTT
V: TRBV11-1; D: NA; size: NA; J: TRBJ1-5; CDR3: CASSLEGHQPQHF; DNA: TGTGCCAGCAGCTTAGAGGGCCATCAGCCCCAGCATTTT
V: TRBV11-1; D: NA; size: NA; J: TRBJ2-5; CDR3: CASSANSREQETQYF; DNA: TGTGCCAGCAGCGCGAACAGCCGCGAGCAAGAGACCCAGTACTTC
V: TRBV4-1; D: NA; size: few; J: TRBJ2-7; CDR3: CASSHRFPRGGEDEQYF; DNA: TGCGCCAGCAGCCACCGGTTCCCGAGAGGGGGTGAGGACGAGCAGTACTTC
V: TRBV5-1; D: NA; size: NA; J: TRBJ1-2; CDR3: CASSSSGENYGYTF; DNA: TGCGCCAGCAGCTCCTCGGGGGAAAACTATGGCTACACCTTC
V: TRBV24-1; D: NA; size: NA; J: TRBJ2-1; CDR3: CATSDPGTPYNEQFF; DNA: TGTGCCACCAGTGACCCAGGGACGCCCTACAATGAGCAGTTCTTC
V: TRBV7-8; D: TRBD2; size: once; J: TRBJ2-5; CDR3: CASSLAPAGGIQTQYF; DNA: TGTGCCAGCAGCTTAGCACCCGCGGGGGGCATTCAGACCCAGTACTTC
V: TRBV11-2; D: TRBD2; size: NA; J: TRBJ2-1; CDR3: CASSFTSGAYNEQFF; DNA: TGTGCCAGCAGCTTTACTAGCGGGGCCTACAATGAGCAGTTCTTC
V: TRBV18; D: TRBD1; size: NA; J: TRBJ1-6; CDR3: CASSRTGTDSPLHF; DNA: TGTGCCAGCTCACGGACAGGGACGGATTCACCCCTCCACTTT
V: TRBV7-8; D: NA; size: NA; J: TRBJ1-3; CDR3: CASSPQGPGNTIYF; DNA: TGTGCCAGCAGCCCACAGGGACCTGGAAACACCATATATTTT
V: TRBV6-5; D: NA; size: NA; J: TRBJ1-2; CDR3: CASSSPSETPYGYTF; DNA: TGTGCCAGCAGTTCCCCGAGTGAGACGCCCTATGGCTACACCTTC
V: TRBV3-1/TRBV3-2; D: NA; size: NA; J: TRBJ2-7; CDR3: CASSPEGQNYEQYF; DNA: TGTGCCAGCAGCCCGGAGGGACAGAACTACGAGCAGTACTTC
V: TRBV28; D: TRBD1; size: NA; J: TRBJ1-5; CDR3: CASSLGGQVVGQPQHF; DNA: TGTGCCAGCAGTTTGGGTGGACAGGTAGTAGGGCAGCCCCAGCATTTT
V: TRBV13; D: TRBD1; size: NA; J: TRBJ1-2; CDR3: CASSTGTGLYGYTF; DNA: TGTGCCAGCAGCACAGGGACAGGGCTCTATGGCTACACCTTC
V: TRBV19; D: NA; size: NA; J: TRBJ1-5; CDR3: CAVAGNVNQPQHF; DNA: TGTGCCGTGGCAGGAAACGTTAATCAGCCCCAGCATTTT
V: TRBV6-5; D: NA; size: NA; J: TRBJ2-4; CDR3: CASAGYGKNIQYF; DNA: TGTGCCAGCGCCGGTTACGGCAAAAACATTCAGTACTTC
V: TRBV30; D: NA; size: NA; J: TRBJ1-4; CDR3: CAWSGMSGAHNEKLFF; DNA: TGTGCCTGGAGTGGGATGAGTGGGGCCCATAATGAAAAACTGTTTTTT
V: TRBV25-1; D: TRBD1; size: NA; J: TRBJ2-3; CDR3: CASSDPRQGVLDTQYF; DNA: TGTGCCAGCAGTGACCCGCGACAGGGGGTTTTAGATACGCAGTATTTT
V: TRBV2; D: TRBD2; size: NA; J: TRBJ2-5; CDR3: CASSEGLAGGLETQYF; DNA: TGTGCCAGCAGTGAAGGGCTAGCGGGGGGGCTTGAGACCCAGTACTTC
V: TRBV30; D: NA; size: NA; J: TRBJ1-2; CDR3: CAWSVRGVVDYGYTF; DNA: TGTGCCTGGAGTGTACGGGGGGTTGTAGACTATGGCTACACCTTC
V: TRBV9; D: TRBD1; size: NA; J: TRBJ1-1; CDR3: CASSVAGTGYEAFF; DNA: TGTGCCAGCAGCGTAGCCGGGACAGGGTACGAAGCTTTCTTT
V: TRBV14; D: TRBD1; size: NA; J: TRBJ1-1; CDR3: CASSQAPGQGHTEAFF; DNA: TGTGCCAGCAGCCAAGCCCCGGGACAGGGCCACACTGAAGCTTTCTTT
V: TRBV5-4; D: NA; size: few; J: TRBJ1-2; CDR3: CASSLSGRTNYGYTF; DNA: TGTGCCAGCAGCTTATCGGGCAGGACCAACTATGGCTACACCTTC
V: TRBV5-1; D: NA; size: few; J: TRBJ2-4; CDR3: CASSPPMDGIQYF; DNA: TGCGCCAGCAGCCCACCCATGGACGGCATTCAGTACTTC
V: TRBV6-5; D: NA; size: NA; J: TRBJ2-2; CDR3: CASSYSNSPPGTLFF; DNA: TGTGCCAGCAGTTACTCGAATTCCCCCCCGGGGACGCTGTTTTTT
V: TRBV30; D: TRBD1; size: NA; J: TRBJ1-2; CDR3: CAWSVGTGGAYGYTF; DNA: TGTGCCTGGAGTGTAGGGACAGGCGGCGCCTATGGCTACACCTTC
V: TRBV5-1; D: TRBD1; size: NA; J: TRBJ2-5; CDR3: CASSIQGNEETQYF; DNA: TGCGCCAGCAGCATACAGGGGAATGAAGAGACCCAGTACTTC
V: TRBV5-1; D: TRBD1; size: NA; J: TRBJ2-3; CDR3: CASSPGTGGGYDTQYF; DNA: TGCGCCAGCAGCCCAGGGACAGGGGGTGGGTACGATACGCAGTATTTT
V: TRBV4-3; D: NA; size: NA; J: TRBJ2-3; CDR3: CASSQDTGIGTDTQYF; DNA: TGCGCCAGCAGCCAAGATACGGGTATCGGAACAGATACGCAGTATTTT
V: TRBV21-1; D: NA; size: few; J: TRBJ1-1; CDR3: CASSARDRGRGRNTEAFF; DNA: TGTGCCAGCAGCGCCCGGGACAGGGGGCGCGGGAGGAACACTGAAGCTTTCTTT
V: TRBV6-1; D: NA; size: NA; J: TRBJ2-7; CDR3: CASSEAWVDEQYF; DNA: TGTGCCAGCAGTGAAGCGTGGGTTGACGAGCAGTACTTC
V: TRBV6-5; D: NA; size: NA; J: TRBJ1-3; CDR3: CASTLGVVSGNTIYF; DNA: TGTGCCAGCACCCTGGGGGTTGTCTCTGGAAACACCATATATTTT
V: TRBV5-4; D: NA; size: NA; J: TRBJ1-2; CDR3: CASSLVSGTYGYTF; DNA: TGTGCCAGCAGCTTGGTATCAGGGACCTATGGCTACACCTTC
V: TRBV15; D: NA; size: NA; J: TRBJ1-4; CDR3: CATSAQVNEKLFF; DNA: TGTGCCACCAGCGCACAGGTTAATGAAAAACTGTTTTTT
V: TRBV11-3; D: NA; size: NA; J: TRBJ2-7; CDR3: CASMRPSGYEQYF; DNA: TGTGCCAGCATGAGGCCCTCAGGGTACGAGCAGTACTTC
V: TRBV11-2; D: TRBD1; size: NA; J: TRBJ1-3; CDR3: CASSRGQGGSGNTIYF; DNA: TGTGCCAGCAGTCGGGGACAGGGAGGGTCTGGAAACACCATATATTTT
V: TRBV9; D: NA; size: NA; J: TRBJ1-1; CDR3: CASSRSPRRDTEAFF; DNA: TGTGCCAGCAGCAGGTCTCCCCGGAGGGACACTGAAGCTTTCTTT
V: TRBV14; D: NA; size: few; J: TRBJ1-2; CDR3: CASSQTTTGTGGYTF; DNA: TGTGCCAGCAGCCAAACTACCACAGGTACCGGAGGCTACACCTTC
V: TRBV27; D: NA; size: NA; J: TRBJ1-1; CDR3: CASSSAAGMNTEAFF; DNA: TGTGCCAGCAGTTCGGCGGCAGGAATGAACACTGAAGCTTTCTTT
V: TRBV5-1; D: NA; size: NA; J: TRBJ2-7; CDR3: CASSLGQSYEQYF; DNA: TGCGCCAGCAGCTTGGGACAGTCCTACGAGCAGTACTTC
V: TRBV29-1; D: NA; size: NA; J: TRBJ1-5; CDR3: CSVGGGAGNQPQHF; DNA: TGCAGCGTTGGGGGTGGGGCTGGCAATCAGCCCCAGCATTTT
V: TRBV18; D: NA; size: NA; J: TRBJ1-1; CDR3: CASSAGLSTEAFF; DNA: TGTGCCAGCTCAGCAGGGTTGAGCACTGAAGCTTTCTTT
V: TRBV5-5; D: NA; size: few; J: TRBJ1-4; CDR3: CASSLEGGEVEKLFF; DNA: TGTGCCAGCAGCTTGGAGGGAGGGGAGGTTGAAAAACTGTTTTTT
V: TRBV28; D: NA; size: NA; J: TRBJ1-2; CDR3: CASTGQNYGYTF; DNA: TGTGCCAGCACCGGACAAAACTATGGCTACACCTTC
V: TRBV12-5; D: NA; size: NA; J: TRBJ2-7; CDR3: CASGRRLTPYEQYF; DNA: TGTGCTAGTGGTCGGCGCCTCACCCCCTACGAGCAGTACTTC
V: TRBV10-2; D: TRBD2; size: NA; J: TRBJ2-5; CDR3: CASSLVGGGPQETQYF; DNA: TGCGCCAGCTCGTTGGTTGGCGGGGGACCCCAAGAGACCCAGTACTTC
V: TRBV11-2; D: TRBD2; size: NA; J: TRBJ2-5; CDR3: CASSRGTSGVKTQYF; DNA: TGTGCCAGCAGCCGCGGGACTAGCGGGGTGAAGACCCAGTACTTC
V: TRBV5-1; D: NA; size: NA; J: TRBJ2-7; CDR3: CASSPGDIYEQYF; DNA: TGCGCCAGCAGCCCCGGGGACATCTACGAGCAGTACTTC
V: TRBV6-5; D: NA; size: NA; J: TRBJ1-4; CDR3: CASSYLGATNEKLFF; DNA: TGTGCCAGCAGTTACCTGGGTGCAACTAATGAAAAACTGTTTTTT
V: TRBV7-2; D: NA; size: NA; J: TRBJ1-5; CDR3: CASSLEGSQPQHF; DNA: TGTGCCAGCAGCTTGGAGGGGTCCCAGCCCCAGCATTTT
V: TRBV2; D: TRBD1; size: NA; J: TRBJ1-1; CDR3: CASSGQGLTEAFF; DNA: TGTGCCAGCAGTGGACAGGGTCTAACTGAAGCTTTCTTT